These 29 T cell receptor beta chains share one sample of origin, sequenced in a study of T cells in Graves' hyperthyroidism and ophthalmopathy (dated by TCRdb to the late 2010s). Libraries were constructed by multiplex PCR. Sequencing relied on an Illumina HiSeq 2000. The TCR beta CDR3 regions were amplified from the RNA transcripts. The TCR CDR3 was subjected to a first round of RT-PCR using the HTBI primer set and the Qiagen OneStep RT-PCR kit. Clones were called with MiXCR by TCRdb after fastp trimmed the public reads at Q25, and only in-frame beta chains were retained. When rows share a CDR3 protein, they turn into one entry using the most common DNA and genes. For this sample there are fewer than 900,000 distinct CDR3 sequences; about a sixth appear just once. The top ten clones comprise around 8% of the sample. The sample comprised blood. The source of these receptors is a man aged 18 to 30 with Graves' hyperthyroidism.

The chain is built from TRBV20-1 and TRBJ2-7; the D call may be TRBD1 or TRBD2 (5 bases each). The CDR3 is made up of 13 amino acids. The germline CDR1 and CDR2 sequences are DFQATT and SNEGSKA (reference sequence). Trimming took 6 bases from V and 4 from J, leaving 16 bases between them. In DNA, the CDR3 is TGCAGTGCAGCACCGGGACCTAAATACGAGCAGTACTTC. This gives the protein CSAAPGPKYEQYF.

The V call is TRBV6-2 or TRBV6-3, the J call TRBJ2-3; possibly TRBD1 for D (5 bases). Trimming took 6 bases from V and 2 from J, leaving 12 bases between them. The germline CDR1 and CDR2 sequences are MNHEY and SVGEGT. This CDR3 is 14 amino acids long. The CDR3 DNA reads TGTGCCAGCAGCCCCGCAGGGCACACAGATACGCAGTATTTT. Its translation is CASSPAGHTDTQYF.

This clonotype was found a few times. The V gene is TRBV15, the J gene TRBJ2-5, with 10 bases matching TRBD2. With V trimmed by 5 bases and J by 0 bases, 3 bases remained unmatched. The length of the CDR3 is 15 residues. Looked up from germline, CDR1 is LNHNV and CDR2 is YYDKDF (reference sequence). Written as DNA, the CDR3 is TGTGCCACCAGCGGGGGACTAGCGTACCAAGAGACCCAGTACTTC. Translated: CATSGGLAYQETQYF.

The sample holds one count of this clonotype. The chain uses TRBV19 and TRBJ1-3; D may be TRBD1 (5 bases). V lost 3 bases to trimming and J lost 0 bases, with 15 bases between them. Per germline, CDR1 LNHDA and CDR2 SQIVND (reference sequence). CDR3 length: 17 residues. CDR3 sequence (DNA): TGTGCCAGTAGTATTTTAGGGGTCGGCCTCTCTGGAAACACCATATATTTT. Translation gives CASSILGVGLSGNTIYF. Complete variable domain (other parts from reference TRBV19 and TRBJ1-3): DGGITQSPKYLFRKEGQNVTLSCEQNLNHDAMYWYRQDPGQGLRLIYYSQIVNDFQKGDIAEGYSVSREKKESFPLTVTSAQKNPTAFYLCASSILGVGLSGNTIYFGEGSWLTVV.

This clonotype was detected a few times. The V gene is TRBV5-1, the J gene TRBJ2-5, with TRBD1 as a possible D gene (6 bases). CDR1 and CDR2 from the germline V gene are SGHRS and YFSETQ. The CDR3 is made up of 14 amino acids. The germline V and J ends were trimmed by 5 bases and 1 base, with 12 bases remaining between them. This CDR3 is CASRHTGSQETQYF. The DNA of the CDR3 is TGCGCCAGCAGACACACAGGGAGCCAAGAGACCCAGTACTTC.

This clonotype occurred many times. A junction end diverges from the germline sequence, so it may reflect a read error. The chain carries TRBV12-3 or TRBV12-4 and TRBJ2-1, with TRBD1 as a possible D gene (6 bases). The CDR3 loop spans 16 amino acids. CDR3 DNA: TGTGCCGGCAGTCGTGCACAGGGAGCCCCCTACAATGAGCAGTTCTTC. Its translation: CAGSRAQGAPYNEQFF.

This clonotype appeared a few times. V is TRBV4-1 and J is TRBJ2-7; D gene uncertain. The germline CDR1 and CDR2 sequences are MGHRA and YSYEKL. This CDR3 comprises 13 residues. The ends were cut back, 4 bases at V and 5 bases at J, with 12 bases in the middle. CDR3 DNA sequence: TGCGCCAGCAGCCTCAGAGTTGGCCACGAGCAGTACTTC. Amino acids: CASSLRVGHEQYF.

This clonotype was seen many times. The CDR3 DNA reads as TGTGCCAGCAGTTTCGGCTACAGGGAGGATGAAGCTTTCTTT. It is translated as CASSFGYREDEAFF. V gene TRBV27 combines with J gene TRBJ1-1; possible D gene TRBD1, 6 bases. This CDR3 is 14 amino acids long. Germline assignment: CDR1 MNHEY and CDR2 SMNVEV (reference sequence). Trimming removed 3 bases at V and 7 bases at J, with 15 bases between.

Here the CDR3 DNA reads TGCAGCGTTTGCATTAGCGGGAGGGCGAACAATGAGCAGTTCTTC. Translated, it gives CSVCISGRANNEQFF. The chain joins TRBV29-1 to TRBJ2-1; TRBD2 agrees at 11 bases. V shed 5 bases and J 5 bases; nucleotides not matched to a gene: 8. Germline V gene sequence: CDR1 SQVTM, CDR2 ANQGSEA. This CDR3 has 15 amino acids.

The chain recombines TRBV18 with TRBJ1-6, with TRBD1 as a possible D gene (5 bases). This CDR3 is 18 amino acids long. V shed 3 bases and J shed 0 bases, with 15 bases lying between them. CDR1 is KGHSH and CDR2 is LQKENI in the germline V gene. CDR3 in DNA: TGTGCCAGCTCACCCTACACTCCAGGGAGCTCCTATAATTCACCCCTCCACTTT. It codes for CASSPYTPGSSYNSPLHF.

A few counts support this clonotype. The genes are TRBV10-3 and TRBJ1-1; the match to TRBD1 covers 9 bases. J was trimmed by 2 bases and V by 3 bases; bases with no gene match: 4. Germline loops: CDR1 ENHRY, CDR2 SYGVKD. The CDR3 is 15 residues long. The CDR3 protein is CAISDPTGGNTEAFF. DNA for the CDR3: TGTGCCATCAGTGATCCCACAGGGGGCAACACTGAAGCTTTCTTT.

This chain uses TRBV19 with TRBJ1-2, with D tentatively TRBD1 (6 bases). CDR1 and CDR2 (germline): LNHDA, SQIVND (reference sequence). Trimming stripped 6 bases from V and 8 bases from J, with 16 bases between. The CDR3 consists of 13 residues. CDR3 loop: CASSNRDIGGYTF. The CDR3 coding sequence is TGTGCCAGTAGCAACCGGGACATCGGAGGCTACACCTTC.

The V call is TRBV7-9, the J call TRBJ2-5; 8 nucleotides match TRBD1. J lost 5 bases, V lost 7 bases, and 12 bases had no gene match. In germline, CDR1 is SEHNR, CDR2 FQNEAQ (reference sequence). The CDR3 consists of 15 residues. The CDR3: CASNPGQALLETQYF. CDR3 coding DNA: TGTGCCAGCAACCCGGGACAGGCCCTTTTGGAGACCCAGTACTTC.

This clonotype was counted only a few times. The rearrangement links TRBV9 to TRBJ2-1; D remains unclear. This CDR3 has 12 amino acids. Trimming stripped 1 base from V and 6 bases from J, with 5 bases between. Germline CDR1 and CDR2: SGDLS and YYNGEE. The CDR3 here is CASSVWGNEQFF. The DNA for the CDR3 is TGTGCCAGCAGCGTATGGGGCAATGAGCAGTTCTTC.

This chain uses TRBV7-2 with TRBJ1-2; maybe TRBD1 (6 bases). V was trimmed by 5 bases and J by 0 bases, leaving 19 bases between them. Germline lookup yields CDR1 SGHTA and CDR2 FQGNSA. CDR3 length: 17 residues. CDR3 sequence (DNA): TGTGCCAGCAGCCAAGGTTGGGGGCAGGACTCTAACTATGGCTACACCTTC. Translated: CASSQGWGQDSNYGYTF.

CDR3 sequence: CSARDHGSDSTDTQYF. The CDR3 nucleotides are TGCAGTGCTAGAGATCATGGTAGCGATAGCACAGATACGCAGTATTTT. V gene TRBV20-1 combines with J gene TRBJ2-3; D perhaps matches TRBD2 (5 bases). The CDR3 runs to 16 residues. V was cut by 0 bases and J by 0 bases, with 13 bases left in between. Germline CDR1 DFQATT, CDR2 SNEGSKA (reference sequence).

This clonotype was seen at least ten times. V usage is TRBV28 and J usage is TRBJ1-2; 7 positions match TRBD1. Germline V CDR1 and CDR2: MDHEN, SYDVKM. Germline trimming cut 8 bases from V and 10 bases from J; bases unmatched to any gene: 16. The CDR3 has 14 amino acids. The DNA of the CDR3 is TGTGCCAGCTACTACAGGGGAGGGACTGTTGACTACACCTTC. Protein: CASYYRGGTVDYTF.

This clonotype was observed many times. The V and J genes are TRBV20-1 and TRBJ1-2; TRBD1 matches 11 bases. The CDR3 sequence is 13 residues long. From germline, CDR1 is DFQATT and CDR2 SNEGSKA (reference sequence). V shed 5 bases, J shed 7 bases, and the junction held 6 bases outside the gene matches. The CDR3 loop reads CSARWTGGSGYTF. CDR3 DNA sequence: TGCAGTGCTCGATGGACAGGGGGCTCTGGCTACACCTTC.

J is TRBJ2-5 and V is TRBV28; 12 bases are a match to TRBD2. Trimming at V came to 8 bases and at J to 1 base, leaving 5 bases not matched to a gene. The CDR3 extends over 15 amino acids. In germline, CDR1 is MDHEN, CDR2 SYDVKM. The CDR3 DNA reads TGTGCCAGCGGAGGACTAGCGGGATTCCAAGAGACCCAGTACTTC. This translates into CASGGLAGFQETQYF.

The V and J genes are TRBV7-9 and TRBJ1-4; TRBD1 matches at 8 bases. With V trimmed by 1 base and J by 6 bases, 7 bases remained unmatched. The germline gives CDR1 SEHNR, CDR2 FQNEAQ (reference sequence). The CDR3 runs to 16 residues. CDR3 DNA: TGTGCCAGCAGCTTAGGGACCGACAGGGGAGATGAAAAACTGTTTTTT. Translated, it gives CASSLGTDRGDEKLFF.

This clonotype occurred many times. The rearrangement links TRBV11-1 to TRBJ1-1, with 8 nucleotides matching TRBD1. Germline V gene sequence: CDR1 SGHAT, CDR2 FQDESV (reference sequence). The CDR3 extends over 16 amino acids. Losses at the gene ends were 6 bases for V and 4 bases for J; bases not matched to a gene: 13. Here the CDR3 reads CASSFRQGFRGTEAFF. DNA for the CDR3: TGTGCCAGCAGTTTTCGACAGGGGTTTAGGGGCACTGAAGCTTTCTTT.

A note on this clonotype: This may come from a read error, since a much larger clone is one base off. The chain combines TRBV27 with TRBJ1-5; no definite D call. V dropped 0 bases and J dropped 2 bases, with 14 bases sitting between them. The germline V gene has CDR1 MNHEY and CDR2 SMNVEV (reference sequence). CDR3 size: 17 residues. The CDR3 here is CASSLSMGGIGNQPQHF. For the CDR3, the DNA is TGTGCCAGCAGTTTATCGATGGGAGGGATCGGCAATCAGCCCCAGCATTTT.

This clonotype was seen at least ten times. The J gene is TRBJ2-5, the V gene TRBV28, with D unclear. CDR1 is MDHEN, CDR2 SYDVKM, per germline. V was clipped by 6 bases and J by 4 bases, with 9 bases between them. The CDR3 runs to 12 residues. The CDR3 sequence is CASSPRGETQYF. The CDR3 region has the DNA TGTGCCAGCAGCCCCCGTGGAGAGACCCAGTACTTC.

V is TRBV29-1 and J is TRBJ1-2; D uncertain. The V end was cut by 4 bases, the J end by 4 bases, with 10 bases between. CDR1 is SQVTM and CDR2 is ANQGSEA in the germline V gene. This CDR3 contains 12 residues. The CDR3 DNA reads TGCAGCGTTGCGGGCCCGGGCTATGGCTACACCTTC. This sequence encodes CSVAGPGYGYTF.

The chain links TRBV6-2 or TRBV6-3 to TRBJ2-1; 9 bases match TRBD2. Per germline, CDR1 MNHEY and CDR2 SVGEGT. The CDR3 consists of 17 residues. Losses at the gene ends were 11 bases for V and 6 bases for J; bases not matched to a gene: 20. The CDR3 reads CAEGDRSSGSSFNEQFF. The DNA of the CDR3 is TGTGCCGAAGGGGACCGGAGTAGCGGGAGTAGTTTCAATGAGCAGTTCTTC.

The chain has TRBV5-1 and TRBJ2-5, with D tentatively TRBD1 or TRBD2 (5 bases each). Trimming left V 6 bases short and J 2 bases short, with 20 bases between. Germline V gene data show CDR1 as SGHRS and CDR2 as YFSETQ. The CDR3 covers 16 residues. The CDR3 bases are TGCGCCAGCAATGTTGGGGCGATAAAGCGGCAAGAGACCCAGTACTTC. Translated: CASNVGAIKRQETQYF.

This clonotype turned up a few times. V usage is TRBV4-2 and J usage is TRBJ1-5; 9 bases are shared with TRBD1. Germline loops: CDR1 LGHNA, CDR2 YNFKEQ. The CDR3 is 15 amino acids. The trim removed 4 bases at V and 6 bases at J, leaving 7 bases unmatched. The CDR3 reads CASSLTGTGFQPQHF. The CDR3 DNA reads TGTGCCAGCAGCCTAACCGGGACAGGGTTTCAGCCCCAGCATTTT.

The V gene is TRBV20-1, the J gene TRBJ1-3; D remains ambiguous. The CDR3 runs 14 residues. Trimming removed 5 bases from V and 0 bases from J, with 11 bases in between. The germline V gene encodes CDR1 DFQATT and CDR2 SNEGSKA (reference sequence). The DNA for the CDR3 is TGCAGTGCTCCCGGACCGTACTCTGGAAACACCATATATTTT. This encodes CSAPGPYSGNTIYF.

Turning to this clonotype: A read error may explain this, as a much larger clone is one base away. The CDR3 DNA is TGTGCCAGAAGCTCGGGGGTGGGTACAGATACGCAGTATTTT. Translating gives CARSSGVGTDTQYF. The rearrangement links TRBV7-2 to TRBJ2-3, with D tentatively TRBD2 (6 bases). Per the germline V gene, CDR1 is SGHTA and CDR2 is FQGNSA. The length of the CDR3 is 14 residues.